What follows describes a single TCR beta chain. This clonotype appeared many times. What this receptor recognizes is not known. No quality values exist for individual bases; no much larger clone is one base distant. This sample was included in a study of T cell repertoires in cytomegalovirus infection (dated by TCRdb to 2018 to 2020). A note on the overall study: The peptide stimulations were aimed at well-studied HLA-B-restricted epitopes as well as recently identified HLA-C-restricted CMV epitopes, whose presentation resists viral immunomodulation. Because public TCR beta signatures pointed to carriage of CMV infection together with the matching HLA type, the HLA type of each donor mattered for the analysis. The paper as a whole reports these results and caveats: In both this cohort and an independent approximately 370-donor cohort, the cumulative frequency of public TCR beta family members distinguished carriers of CMV infection plus the relevant HLA type. The ex vivo response was dominated by HLA-C-restricted CMV-specific TCR beta clonotypes, and the single most frequent clonotype in two of eight donors was supplied by these HLA-C-restricted clonotypes.

This specimen's treatment or condition label, per the study, means: in vitro stimulation with specific CMV peptide epitopes to enrich CMV-specific T cells. TCRdb lists the instrument as Illumina HiSeq 1500. TCRdb applied fastp at Q25 and MiXCR to the public reads, then kept only in-frame beta chains. Each entry merges the rows of one CDR3 protein and shows their most common DNA and genes. This sample holds 600,000 to 700,000 distinct CDR3 sequences; roughly 36% were observed only once. The top ten clones comprise over 15% of the sample. The germline V gene gives CDR1 as SGHTA and CDR2 as FQGNSA. The CDR3 starts with the cysteine, ends with the phenylalanine, and has 20 residues. The kept DNA is CDR3 alone, 60 bases in frame from the first base. Trimmed from V: 5 bases; trimmed from J: 1 base; junction bases lacking a gene match: 16.

The source is a human donor in good health (CMV status not recorded). Some clones in this sample may be carry-over from other donors' samples. Material: cultured PBMCs, obtained from culture after CMV antigen stimulation. Recombination joined TRBV7-2 with TRBJ2-1; TRBD2 aligns with 11 central bases. The DNA is as follows: TGTGCCAGCAGCAGACCTCCAAGAACTAGCGGGAGTCCGTCCTACAATGAGCAGTTCTTC. This codes for CASSRPPRTSGSPSYNEQFF.